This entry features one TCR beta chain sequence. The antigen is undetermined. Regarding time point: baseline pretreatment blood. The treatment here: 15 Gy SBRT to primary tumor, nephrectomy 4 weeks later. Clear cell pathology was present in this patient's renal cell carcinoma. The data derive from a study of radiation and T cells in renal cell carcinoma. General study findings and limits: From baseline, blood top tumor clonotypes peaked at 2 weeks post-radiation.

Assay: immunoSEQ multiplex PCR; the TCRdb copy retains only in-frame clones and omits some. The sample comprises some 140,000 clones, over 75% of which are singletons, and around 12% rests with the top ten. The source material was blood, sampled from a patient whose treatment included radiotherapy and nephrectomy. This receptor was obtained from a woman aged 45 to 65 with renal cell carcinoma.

The CDR3, as DNA: TGTGCCAGCTCACCATACAGGGACACCGGGGAGCTGTTTTTT. Protein: CASSPYRDTGELFF. The chain uses TRBV18 and TRBJ2-2, with D perhaps matching TRBD1 (6 bases). The V and J ends lost 2 bases and 3 bases respectively, with 7 bases between them. CDR1 and CDR2 (germline): KGHSH, LQKENI. The CDR3 loop spans 14 amino acids. Full variable domain (outside the CDR3, taken from reference TRBV18 and TRBJ2-2): NAGVMQNPRHLVRRRGQEARLRCSPMKGHSHVYWYRQLPEEGLKFMVYLQKENIIDESGMPKERFSAEFPKEGPSILRIQQVVRGDSAAYFCASSPYRDTGELFFGEGSRLTVL.